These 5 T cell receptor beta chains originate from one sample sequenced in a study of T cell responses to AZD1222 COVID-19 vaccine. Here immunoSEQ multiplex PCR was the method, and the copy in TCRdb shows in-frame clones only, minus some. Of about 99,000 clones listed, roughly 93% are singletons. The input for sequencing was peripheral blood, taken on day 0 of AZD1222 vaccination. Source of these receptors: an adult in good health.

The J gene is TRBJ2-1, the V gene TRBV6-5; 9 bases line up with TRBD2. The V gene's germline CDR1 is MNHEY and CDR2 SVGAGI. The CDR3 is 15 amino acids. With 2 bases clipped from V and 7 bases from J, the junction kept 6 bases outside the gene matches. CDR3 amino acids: CASSYGAGGPNEQFF. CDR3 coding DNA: TGTGCCAGCAGTTACGGGGCGGGAGGGCCGAATGAGCAGTTCTTC.

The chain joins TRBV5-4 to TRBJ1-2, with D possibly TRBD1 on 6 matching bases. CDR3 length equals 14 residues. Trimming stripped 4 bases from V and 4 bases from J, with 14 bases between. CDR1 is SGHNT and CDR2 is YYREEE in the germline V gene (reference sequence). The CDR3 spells CASSTTGSPYGYTF. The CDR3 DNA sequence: TGTGCCAGCAGCACTACAGGGTCTCCCTATGGCTACACCTTC.

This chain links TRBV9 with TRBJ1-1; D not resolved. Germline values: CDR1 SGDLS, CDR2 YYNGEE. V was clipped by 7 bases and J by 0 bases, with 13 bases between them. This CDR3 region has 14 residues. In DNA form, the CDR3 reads TGTGCCAGCGGAGTAGACTTCATGAACACTGAAGCTTTCTTT. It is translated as CASGVDFMNTEAFF.

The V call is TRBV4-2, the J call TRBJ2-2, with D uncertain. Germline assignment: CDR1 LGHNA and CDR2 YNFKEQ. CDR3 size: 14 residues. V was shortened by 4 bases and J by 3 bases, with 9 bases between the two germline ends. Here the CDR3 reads CASSPPVDTGELFF. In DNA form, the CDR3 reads TGTGCCAGCAGCCCCCCAGTAGACACCGGGGAGCTGTTTTTT.

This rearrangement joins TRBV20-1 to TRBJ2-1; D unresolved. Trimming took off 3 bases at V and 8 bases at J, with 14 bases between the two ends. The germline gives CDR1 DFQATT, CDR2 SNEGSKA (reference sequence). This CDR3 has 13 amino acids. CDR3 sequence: CSASSQRWDEQFF. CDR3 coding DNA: TGCAGTGCTAGTAGCCAAAGGTGGGATGAGCAGTTCTTC.